These 21 T cell receptor beta chains originate from one sample sequenced in a study of OX40 agonist ivuxolimab in advanced cancers. The assay was immunoSEQ multiplex PCR, and TCRdb's table has in-frame clones only and misses some. The sample has over 80,000 clones; 86% are singletons. Sequencing used CD4+ or CD8+ T cells sorted from blood, obtained in a trial of the OX40 agonist ivuxolimab. These receptors came from an adult with an advanced solid tumor such as melanoma, head and neck, liver or kidney cancer.

The V and J genes are TRBV27 and TRBJ1-1; D gene uncertain. Trimming removed 1 base at V and 0 bases at J, with 6 bases between. Germline V CDR1 and CDR2: MNHEY, SMNVEV (reference sequence). This CDR3 region has 14 residues. CDR3 sequence: CASSLLSVNTEAFF. The CDR3 region has the DNA TGTGCCAGCAGTTTATTAAGTGTGAACACTGAAGCTTTCTTT.

This chain links TRBV7-2 with TRBJ2-5; possible D gene TRBD2, 6 bases. CDR3 length: 15 residues. Trimming removed 3 bases at V and 0 bases at J, with 11 bases between. The germline V gene has CDR1 SGHTA and CDR2 FQGNSA. CDR3 region: CASSLGGTYQETQYF. CDR3 in DNA: TGTGCCAGCAGCTTGGGGGGAACTTACCAAGAGACCCAGTACTTC.

The chain uses TRBV10-3 and TRBJ2-7, with 7 nucleotides matching TRBD1. Germline trimming cut 6 bases from V and 0 bases from J; bases unmatched to any gene: 5. Germline loops: CDR1 ENHRY, CDR2 SYGVKD. The CDR3 runs 14 residues. The CDR3 nucleotides are TGTGCCATCAGCGACGGGACAGCCTCCTACGAGCAGTACTTC. The encoded protein is CAISDGTASYEQYF.

A few counts support this clone. The chain employs TRBV5-1 and TRBJ2-5; TRBD2 agrees at 7 bases. V gave up 2 bases and J gave up 5 bases; unmatched junction bases: 3. The CDR3 totals 13 residues. Germline CDR1 is SGHRS and CDR2 is YFSETQ. This chain's CDR3 is CASSFIGGETQYF. Here the CDR3 DNA reads TGCGCCAGCAGCTTTATCGGGGGGGAGACCCAGTACTTC.

The chain has TRBV21-1 and TRBJ1-4; the DNA was not compared with TRBD1, the D call given in the table. TRBV21-1 is described as a pseudogene. This CDR3 is 15 amino acids long. The CDR3 loop is CASSNKTGGNEKLFF. In nucleotides, the CDR3 is TGTGCCAGCAGCAACAAGACAGGGGGAAATGAAAAACTGTTTTTT.

Regarding this clone: The junction and the germline gene differ at one end; a read error may be behind it. The chain is built from TRBV10-3 and TRBJ1-2; 8 positions agree with TRBD1. The germline CDR1 and CDR2 sequences are ENHRY and SYGVKD. The CDR3 length is 15 residues. CDR3: CAISESGTGPTDGLF. The CDR3 nucleotides are TGTGCCATCAGTGAGTCTGGGACAGGCCCGACAGACGGCCTCTTC.

This sequence joins TRBV29-1 and TRBJ2-7; D is unclear. Per germline, CDR1 SQVTM and CDR2 ANQGSEA. This CDR3 is built from 16 residues. V dropped 3 bases and J dropped 2 bases, with 20 bases sitting between them. CDR3 region: CSVEGLGSGDPYEQYF. The CDR3 DNA reads as TGCAGCGTTGAGGGTCTCGGGTCAGGCGATCCCTACGAGCAGTACTTC.

This sequence joins TRBV25-1 and TRBJ2-7; 8 bases map to TRBD1. CDR3 length equals 13 residues. CDR1 is MGHDK, CDR2 SYGVNS, per germline. The V segment lost 8 bases and the J segment 6 bases; nucleotides outside the gene matches: 9. The CDR3 bases are TGTGCCAGCGGGACAGGATCCGCGGCCGAGCAGTACTTC. It specifies CASGTGSAAEQYF.

The chain has TRBV18 and TRBJ1-1; D is ambiguous. Germline V CDR1 and CDR2: KGHSH, LQKENI. Deletions cut 0 bases from V and 5 bases from J, with 10 bases between. The length of the CDR3 is 14 residues. The chain's CDR3 is CASSPPAFTTEAFF. The DNA of the CDR3 is TGTGCCAGCTCACCACCCGCGTTTACAACTGAAGCTTTCTTT. Complete variable domain (other parts from reference TRBV18 and TRBJ1-1): NAGVMQNPRHLVRRRGQEARLRCSPMKGHSHVYWYRQLPEEGLKFMVYLQKENIIDESGMPKERFSAEFPKEGPSILRIQQVVRGDSAAYFCASSPPAFTTEAFFGQGTRLTVV.

This clone has only one observation. V usage is TRBV30 and J usage is TRBJ1-3; D is unclear. CDR3 length equals 14 residues. Looked up from germline, CDR1 is GTSNPN and CDR2 is SVGIG (reference sequence). The CDR3 coding sequence is TGTGCTCGGACGGCAGGCAGCTCTGGAAACACCATATATTTT. It encodes CARTAGSSGNTIYF.

This clone showed up just once. This rearrangement joins TRBV7-3 to TRBJ2-2; 10 bases are shared with TRBD2. The CDR3 extends over 18 amino acids. V was pared by 2 bases and J by 1 base, with 7 bases of the junction left unmatched. Germline CDR1 SGHTA, CDR2 FQGTGA. The CDR3 spells CASSLGVSSGRNTGELFF. The CDR3 DNA is TGTGCCAGCAGCTTAGGGGTATCTAGCGGGAGGAACACCGGGGAGCTGTTTTTT.

This clone was found a few times. The CDR3 protein is CASTGQWNTEAFF. In DNA form, the CDR3 reads TGTGCCAGCACGGGACAGTGGAACACTGAAGCTTTCTTT. This chain uses TRBV19 with TRBJ1-1, with 7 bases that match TRBD1. The CDR3 is made up of 13 amino acids. V shed 9 bases and J 1 base; nucleotides not matched to a gene: 5. Germline V gene data show CDR1 as LNHDA and CDR2 as SQIVND (reference sequence).

V is TRBV6-1 and J is TRBJ2-3; D might be TRBD1 (6 bases). Deletions cut 6 bases from V and 0 bases from J, with 10 bases between. The CDR3 totals 14 residues. Germline V gene data show CDR1 as MNHNS and CDR2 as SASEGT. The CDR3 loop is CASRTGHSTDTQYF. DNA of the CDR3: TGTGCCAGCAGGACGGGACACAGCACAGATACGCAGTATTTT.

This chain connects TRBV7-2 to TRBJ1-5; D uncertain. CDR1 and CDR2 from the germline V gene are SGHTA and FQGNSA. V was clipped by 1 base and J by 6 bases, with 7 bases between them. This CDR3 has 13 residues. The DNA for the CDR3 is TGTGCCAGCAGCTTAGTACCAGGTCAGCCCCAGCATTTT. This codes for CASSLVPGQPQHF. Full variable domain (missing parts from reference TRBV7-2 and TRBJ1-5): GAGVSQSPSNKVTEKGKDVELRCDPISGHTALYWYRQSLGQGLEFLIYFQGNSAPDKSGLPSDRFSAERTGGSVSTLTIQRTQQEDSAVYLCASSLVPGQPQHFGDGTRLSIL.

This rearrangement joins TRBV7-9 to TRBJ1-2; 7 positions match TRBD1. The CDR3 is 12 amino acids. J was trimmed by 8 bases and V by 5 bases; bases with no gene match: 5. The germline gives CDR1 SEHNR, CDR2 FQNEAQ (reference sequence). The CDR3 region is CASSPGQSGYTF. The CDR3, as DNA: TGTGCCAGCAGCCCGGGACAGAGCGGCTACACCTTC.

V gene TRBV11-2 combines with J gene TRBJ1-1; no reliable D call. The CDR3 contains 16 residues. CDR1 SGHAT and CDR2 FQNNGV come from the germline V gene. The V and J ends lost 1 base and 1 base respectively, with 13 bases between them. In nucleotides, the CDR3 is TGTGCCAGCAGCTTAGCTGGCCTACAGACGAACACTGAAGCTTTCTTT. Amino acids: CASSLAGLQTNTEAFF.

V and J are TRBV10-3 and TRBJ2-4; 9 nucleotides line up with TRBD1. CDR3 length: 15 amino acids. CDR1 is ENHRY, CDR2 SYGVKD, per germline. The ends lost 2 bases at V and 3 bases at J; junction bases unmatched: 2. This CDR3 reads CAISEPTGGKNIQYF. The CDR3, as DNA: TGTGCCATCAGTGAGCCGACAGGGGGCAAAAACATTCAGTACTTC.

The chain joins TRBV7-3 to TRBJ2-2; D uncertain. This CDR3 has 13 amino acids. Trimming pared 1 base from V and 5 bases from J, leaving 5 bases between. Germline lookup yields CDR1 SGHTA and CDR2 FQGTGA. CDR3 bases: TGTGCCAGCAGCTTAATCGGGACCGGGGAGCTGTTTTTT. It yields the protein CASSLIGTGELFF.

The chain recombines TRBV4-3 with TRBJ2-2, with D perhaps TRBD2 (6 bases). From germline, CDR1 is LGHNA and CDR2 YSLEER. The germline V and J ends were trimmed by 8 bases and 3 bases, with 16 bases remaining between them. This CDR3 is built from 15 residues. The DNA for the CDR3 is TGCGCCAGCGCCCGAGAGTCGGGGGACACCGGGGAGCTGTTTTTT. Protein product: CASARESGDTGELFF.

The chain recombines TRBV6-6 with TRBJ1-3, with D hard to call. Trimming cost V 2 bases and J 4 bases, with 9 bases left between them. The CDR3 contains 14 residues. Germline V gives CDR1 MNHNY, CDR2 SVGAGI (reference sequence). CDR3 protein: CASSYQGGGNTIYF. The CDR3 nucleotides are TGTGCCAGCAGTTACCAAGGAGGCGGAAACACCATATATTTT.

This chain uses TRBV30 with TRBJ1-2, with D possibly matching TRBD1 (6 bases). V dropped 4 bases and J dropped 2 bases, with 11 bases sitting between them. Looked up from germline, CDR1 is GTSNPN and CDR2 is SVGIG (reference sequence). This CDR3 spans 13 amino acids. The CDR3 region is CAWIAGVNYGYTF. In DNA form, the CDR3 reads TGTGCCTGGATTGCAGGGGTAAACTATGGCTACACCTTC.